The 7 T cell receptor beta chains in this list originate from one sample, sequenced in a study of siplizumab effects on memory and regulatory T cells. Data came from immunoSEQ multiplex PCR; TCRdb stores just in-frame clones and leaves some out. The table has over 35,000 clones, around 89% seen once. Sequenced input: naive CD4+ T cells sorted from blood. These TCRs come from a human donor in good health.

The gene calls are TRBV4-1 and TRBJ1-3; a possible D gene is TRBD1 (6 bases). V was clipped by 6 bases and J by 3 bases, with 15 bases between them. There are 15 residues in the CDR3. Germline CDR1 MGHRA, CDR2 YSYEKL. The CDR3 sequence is CASRAQGESGNTIYF. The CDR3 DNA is TGCGCCAGCAGAGCACAGGGAGAAAGTGGAAACACCATATATTTT.

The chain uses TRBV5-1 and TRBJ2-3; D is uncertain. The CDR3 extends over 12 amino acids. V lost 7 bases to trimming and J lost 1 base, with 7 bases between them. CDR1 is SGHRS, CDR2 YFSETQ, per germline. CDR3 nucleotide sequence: TGCGCCAGCCGGTGGGGCACAGATACGCAGTATTTT. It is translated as CASRWGTDTQYF.

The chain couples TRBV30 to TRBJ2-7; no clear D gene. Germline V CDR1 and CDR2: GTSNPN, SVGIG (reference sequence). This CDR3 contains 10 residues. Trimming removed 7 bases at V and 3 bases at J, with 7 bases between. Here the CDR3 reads CALGSYEQYF. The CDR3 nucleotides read TGTGCCTTAGGCAGCTACGAGCAGTACTTC.

This CDR3 is CASSFWTGSTFF. As DNA, the CDR3 is TGTGCCAGCAGTTTTTGGACAGGGAGTACTTTCTTT. This chain links TRBV6-1 with TRBJ1-1, with 8 bases lining up with TRBD1. Trimming cost V 5 bases and J 12 bases; bases outside gene matches: 8. From germline, CDR1 is MNHNS and CDR2 SASEGT. The CDR3 runs 12 residues.

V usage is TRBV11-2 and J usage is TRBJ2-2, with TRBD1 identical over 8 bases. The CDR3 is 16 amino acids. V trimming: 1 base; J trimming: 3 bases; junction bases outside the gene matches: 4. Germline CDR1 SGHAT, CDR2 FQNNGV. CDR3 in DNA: TGTGCCAGCAGCTTAGTTAGGACAGGGCACACCGGGGAGCTGTTTTTT. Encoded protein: CASSLVRTGHTGELFF.

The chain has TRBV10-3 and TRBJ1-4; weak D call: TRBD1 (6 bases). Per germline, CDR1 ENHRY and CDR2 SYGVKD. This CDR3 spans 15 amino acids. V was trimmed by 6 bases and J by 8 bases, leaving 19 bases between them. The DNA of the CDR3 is TGTGCCATCAGACCCGGGGGGGGCGAAGGGGAAAAACTGTTTTTT. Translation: CAIRPGGGEGEKLFF.

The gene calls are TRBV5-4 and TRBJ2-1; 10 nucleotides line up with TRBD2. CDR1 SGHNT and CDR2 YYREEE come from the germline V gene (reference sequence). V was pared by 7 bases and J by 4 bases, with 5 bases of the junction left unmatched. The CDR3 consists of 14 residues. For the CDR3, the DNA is TGTGCCAGCGGCAGCGGGGGGGGTTACAATGAGCAGTTCTTC. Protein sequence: CASGSGGGYNEQFF. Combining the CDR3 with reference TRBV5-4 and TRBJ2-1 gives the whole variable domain ETGVTQSPTHLIKTRGQQVTLRCSSQSGHNTVSWYQQALGQGPQFIFQYYREEENGRGNFPPRFSGLQFPNYSSELNVNALELDDSALYLCASGSGGGYNEQFFGPGTRLTVL.